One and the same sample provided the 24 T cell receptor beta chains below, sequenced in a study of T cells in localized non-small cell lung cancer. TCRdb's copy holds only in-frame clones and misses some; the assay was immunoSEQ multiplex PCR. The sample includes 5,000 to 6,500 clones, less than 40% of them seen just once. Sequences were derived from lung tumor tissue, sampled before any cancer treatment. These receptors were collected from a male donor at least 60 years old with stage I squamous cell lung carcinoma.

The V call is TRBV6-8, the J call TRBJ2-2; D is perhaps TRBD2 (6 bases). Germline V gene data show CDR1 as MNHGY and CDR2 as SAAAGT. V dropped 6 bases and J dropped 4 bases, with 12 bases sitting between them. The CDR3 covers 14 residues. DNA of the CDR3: TGTGCCAGCAGGACTGACGGGGGCACCGGGGAGCTGTTTTTT. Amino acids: CASRTDGGTGELFF.

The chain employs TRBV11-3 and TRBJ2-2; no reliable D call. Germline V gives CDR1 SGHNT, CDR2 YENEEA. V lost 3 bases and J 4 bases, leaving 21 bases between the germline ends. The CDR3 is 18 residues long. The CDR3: CASSLNRGRRSATGELFF. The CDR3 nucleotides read TGTGCCAGCAGCTTGAACCGTGGGCGGCGATCGGCCACCGGGGAGCTGTTTTTT.

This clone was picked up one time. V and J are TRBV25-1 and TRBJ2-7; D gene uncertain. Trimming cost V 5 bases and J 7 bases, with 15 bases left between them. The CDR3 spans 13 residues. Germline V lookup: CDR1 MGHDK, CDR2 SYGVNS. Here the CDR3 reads CASSYGFAGEQYF. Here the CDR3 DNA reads TGTGCCAGCAGTTACGGGTTCGCTGGGGAGCAGTACTTC.

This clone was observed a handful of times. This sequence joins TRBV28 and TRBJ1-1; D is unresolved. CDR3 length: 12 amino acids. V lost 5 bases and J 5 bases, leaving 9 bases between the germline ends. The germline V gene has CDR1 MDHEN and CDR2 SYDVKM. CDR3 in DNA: TGTGCCAGCAGTACATTAACAACTGAAGCTTTCTTT. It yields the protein CASSTLTTEAFF.

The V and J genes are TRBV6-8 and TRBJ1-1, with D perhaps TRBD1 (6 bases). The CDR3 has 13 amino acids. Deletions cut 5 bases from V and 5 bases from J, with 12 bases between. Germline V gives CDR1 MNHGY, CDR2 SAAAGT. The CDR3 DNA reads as TGTGCCAGCAGTACAGGGTTTGGGACTGAAGCTTTCTTT. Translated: CASSTGFGTEAFF.

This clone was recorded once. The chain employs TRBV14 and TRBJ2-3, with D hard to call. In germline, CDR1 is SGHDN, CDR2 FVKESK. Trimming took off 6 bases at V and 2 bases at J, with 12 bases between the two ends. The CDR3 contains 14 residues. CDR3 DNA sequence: TGTGCCAGCAGTCGAATTAGCCCCACAGATACGCAGTATTTT. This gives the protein CASSRISPTDTQYF.

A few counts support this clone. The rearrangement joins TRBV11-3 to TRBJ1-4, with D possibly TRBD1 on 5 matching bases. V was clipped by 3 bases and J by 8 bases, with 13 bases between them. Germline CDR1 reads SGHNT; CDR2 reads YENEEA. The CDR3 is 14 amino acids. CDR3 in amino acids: CASSLRGEREKLFF. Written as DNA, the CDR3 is TGTGCCAGCAGCTTGAGAGGGGAACGGGAAAAACTGTTTTTT.

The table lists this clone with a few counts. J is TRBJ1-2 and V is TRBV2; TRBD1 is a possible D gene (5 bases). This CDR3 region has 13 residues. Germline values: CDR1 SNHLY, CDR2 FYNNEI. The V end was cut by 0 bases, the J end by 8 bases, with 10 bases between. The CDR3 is CASSEARWGGYTF. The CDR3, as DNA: TGTGCCAGCAGTGAAGCGCGGTGGGGGGGCTACACCTTC.

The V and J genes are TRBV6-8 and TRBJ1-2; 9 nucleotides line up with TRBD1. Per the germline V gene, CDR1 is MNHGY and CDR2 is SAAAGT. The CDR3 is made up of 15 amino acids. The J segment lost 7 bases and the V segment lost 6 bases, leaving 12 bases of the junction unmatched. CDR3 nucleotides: TGTGCCAGCAGCTCACTGGGACAGGGATCGGCTGGCTACACCTTC. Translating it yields CASSSLGQGSAGYTF.

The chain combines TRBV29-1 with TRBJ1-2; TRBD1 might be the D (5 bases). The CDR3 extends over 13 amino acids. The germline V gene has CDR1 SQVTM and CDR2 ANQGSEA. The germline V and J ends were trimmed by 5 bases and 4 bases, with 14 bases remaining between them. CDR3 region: CSVLSRGSYGYTF. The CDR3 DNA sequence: TGCAGCGTTCTGTCACGGGGGAGCTATGGCTACACCTTC.

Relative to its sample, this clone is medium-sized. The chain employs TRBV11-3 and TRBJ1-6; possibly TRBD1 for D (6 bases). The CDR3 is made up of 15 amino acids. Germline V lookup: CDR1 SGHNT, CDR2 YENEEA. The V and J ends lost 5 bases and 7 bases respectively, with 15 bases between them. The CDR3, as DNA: TGTGCCAGCAGCCAAGTCTGGGACACCAATTCACCCCTCCACTTT. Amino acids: CASSQVWDTNSPLHF.

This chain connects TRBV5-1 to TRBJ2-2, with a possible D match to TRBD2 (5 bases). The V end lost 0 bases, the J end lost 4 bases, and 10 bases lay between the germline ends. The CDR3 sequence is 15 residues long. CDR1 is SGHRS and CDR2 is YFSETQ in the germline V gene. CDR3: CASSLAAEGTGELFF. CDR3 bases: TGCGCCAGCAGCTTGGCCGCCGAGGGCACCGGGGAGCTGTTTTTT.

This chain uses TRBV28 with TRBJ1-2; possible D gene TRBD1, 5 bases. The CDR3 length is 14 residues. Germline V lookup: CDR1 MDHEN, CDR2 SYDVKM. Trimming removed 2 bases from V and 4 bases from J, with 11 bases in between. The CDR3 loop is CASSLDATAYGYTF. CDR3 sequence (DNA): TGTGCCAGCAGTTTAGACGCGACAGCCTATGGCTACACCTTC.

The chain's CDR3 is CASSSGQQEEKLFF. The DNA of the CDR3 is TGCGCCAGCAGCTCAGGACAACAGGAAGAAAAACTGTTTTTT. V and J are TRBV5-1 and TRBJ1-4, with a tentative D call TRBD1 (5 bases). Germline-derived CDR1 and CDR2 are SGHRS and YFSETQ. This CDR3 has 14 amino acids. The V end lost 3 bases, the J end lost 8 bases, and 14 bases lay between the germline ends.

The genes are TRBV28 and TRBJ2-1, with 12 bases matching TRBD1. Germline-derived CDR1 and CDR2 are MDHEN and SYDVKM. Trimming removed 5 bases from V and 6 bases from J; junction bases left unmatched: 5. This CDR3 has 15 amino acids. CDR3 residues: CASSQGQGASNEQFF. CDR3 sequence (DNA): TGTGCCAGCAGTCAGGGACAGGGGGCCTCCAATGAGCAGTTCTTC.

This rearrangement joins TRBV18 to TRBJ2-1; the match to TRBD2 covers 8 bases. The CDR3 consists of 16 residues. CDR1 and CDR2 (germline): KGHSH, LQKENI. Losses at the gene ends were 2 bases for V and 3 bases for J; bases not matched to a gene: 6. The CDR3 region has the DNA TGTGCCAGCTCACCAGCGACGGGGGGGGACTACAATGAGCAGTTCTTC. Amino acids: CASSPATGGDYNEQFF.

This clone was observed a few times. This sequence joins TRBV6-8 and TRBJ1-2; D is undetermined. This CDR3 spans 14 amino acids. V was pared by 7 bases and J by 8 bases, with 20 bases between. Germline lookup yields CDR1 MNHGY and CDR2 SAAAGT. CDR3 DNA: TGTGCCAGCACACAACAAATGGGGATCAACGGCTACACCTTC. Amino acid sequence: CASTQQMGINGYTF.

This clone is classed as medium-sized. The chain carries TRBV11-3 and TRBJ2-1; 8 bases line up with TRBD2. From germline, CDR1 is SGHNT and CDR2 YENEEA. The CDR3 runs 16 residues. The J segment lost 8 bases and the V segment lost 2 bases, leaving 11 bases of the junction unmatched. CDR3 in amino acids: CASSLLKGLETDEQFF. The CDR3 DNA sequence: TGTGCCAGCAGCTTACTTAAGGGACTAGAAACGGATGAGCAGTTCTTC.

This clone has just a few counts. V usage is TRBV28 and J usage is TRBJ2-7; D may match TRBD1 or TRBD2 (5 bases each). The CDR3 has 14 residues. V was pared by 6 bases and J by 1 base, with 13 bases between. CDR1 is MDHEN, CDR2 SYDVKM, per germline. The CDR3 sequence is CASRKPGRSYEQYF. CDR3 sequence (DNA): TGTGCCAGCAGGAAACCGGGACGGTCCTACGAGCAGTACTTC.

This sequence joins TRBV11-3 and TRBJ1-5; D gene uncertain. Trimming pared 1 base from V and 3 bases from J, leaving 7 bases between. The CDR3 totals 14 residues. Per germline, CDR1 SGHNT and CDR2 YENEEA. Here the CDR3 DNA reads TGTGCCAGCAGCTTAGGAGGGAACAATCAGCCCCAGCATTTT. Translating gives CASSLGGNNQPQHF.

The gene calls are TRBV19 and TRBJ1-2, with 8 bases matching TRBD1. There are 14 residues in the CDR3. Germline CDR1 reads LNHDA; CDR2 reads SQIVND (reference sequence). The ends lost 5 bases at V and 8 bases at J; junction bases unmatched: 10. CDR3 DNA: TGTGCCAGTAGTGCCCTCCAGGGGGCGCGCGGCTACACCTTC. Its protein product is CASSALQGARGYTF.

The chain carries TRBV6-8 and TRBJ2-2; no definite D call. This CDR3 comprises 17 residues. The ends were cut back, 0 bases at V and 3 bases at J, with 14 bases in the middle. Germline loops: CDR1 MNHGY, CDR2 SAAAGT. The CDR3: CASSYSGRSGYTGELFF. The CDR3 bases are TGTGCCAGCAGTTACTCAGGCAGGTCCGGTTACACCGGGGAGCTGTTTTTT.

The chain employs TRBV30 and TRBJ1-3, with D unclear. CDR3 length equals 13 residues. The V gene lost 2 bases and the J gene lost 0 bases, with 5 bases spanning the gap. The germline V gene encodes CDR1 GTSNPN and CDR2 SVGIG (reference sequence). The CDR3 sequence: CAWSFSSGNTIYF. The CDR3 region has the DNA TGTGCCTGGAGTTTTAGCTCTGGAAACACCATATATTTT.

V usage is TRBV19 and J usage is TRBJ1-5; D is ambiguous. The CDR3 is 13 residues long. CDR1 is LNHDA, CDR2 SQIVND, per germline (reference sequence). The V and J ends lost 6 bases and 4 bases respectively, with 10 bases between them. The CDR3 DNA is TGTGCCAGTAGAAGGCGGGCTAATCAGCCCCAGCATTTT. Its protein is CASRRRANQPQHF. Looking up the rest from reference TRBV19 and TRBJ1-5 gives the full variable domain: DGGITQSPKYLFRKEGQNVTLSCEQNLNHDAMYWYRQDPGQGLRLIYYSQIVNDFQKGDIAEGYSVSREKKESFPLTVTSAQKNPTAFYLCASRRRANQPQHFGDGTRLSIL.